These T cell receptor beta chains were read from a single sample in a study of blood T cell repertoires in COVID-19. The repertoire was sequenced with immunoSEQ multiplex PCR; TCRdb's copy has only in-frame clones and lacks some. The table records about 54,000 clones, approximately 90% of them present only once. Sequencing was done on a sample of peripheral blood. The source is a human donor in a cohort sampled during active COVID-19. CDR3s include the opening cysteine and the closing phenylalanine or tryptophan. Each record gives: CDR3 DNA, CDR3 protein, V gene, J gene, D gene, clone size. D genes are given only for firm matches. Only part of the rows carry a size: once, few, many, or a class if the clone is expanded.

cdr3_nt: TGTGCCAGCAGCGTAGAGGGAGGCTCCTACAATGAGCAGTTCTTC
cdr3_aa: CASSVEGGSYNEQFF
v_call: TRBV9
j_call: TRBJ2-1
d_call: -
clone_size: once

cdr3_nt: TGTGCCAGCAGCACCAGGGGTGGGACTGAAGCTTTCTTT
cdr3_aa: CASSTRGGTEAFF
v_call: TRBV7-9
j_call: TRBJ1-1
d_call: -
clone_size: once

cdr3_nt: TGCGCCAGCGGAGGACAGGGGGGCTCCTACGAGCAGTACTTC
cdr3_aa: CASGGQGGSYEQYF
v_call: TRBV10-2
j_call: TRBJ2-7
d_call: TRBD1
clone_size: -

cdr3_nt: TGCGCCAGCAGCTTGTGGCGGGGCTCCTACAATGAGCAGTTCTTC
cdr3_aa: CASSLWRGSYNEQFF
v_call: TRBV5-1
j_call: TRBJ2-1
d_call: -
clone_size: -

cdr3_nt: TGTGCCAGCAGCTTAGGATTGCCGGGACAGGGGGTGTACGAGCAGTACTTC
cdr3_aa: CASSLGLPGQGVYEQYF
v_call: TRBV11-2
j_call: TRBJ2-7
d_call: TRBD1
clone_size: -

cdr3_nt: TGCAGCGTTCTCCCAGGAAGCTCCTACAATGAGCAGTTCTTC
cdr3_aa: CSVLPGSSYNEQFF
v_call: TRBV29-1
j_call: TRBJ2-1
d_call: -
clone_size: -

cdr3_nt: TGTGCCACCAGCAGATCCAACAGTCAGACAGAGACCCAGTACTTC
cdr3_aa: CATSRSNSQTETQYF
v_call: TRBV15
j_call: TRBJ2-5
d_call: -
clone_size: once

cdr3_nt: TGTGCCAGCAGCCTGGTGACAGGGAGGTTCGAGCAGTACTTC
cdr3_aa: CASSLVTGRFEQYF
v_call: TRBV13
j_call: TRBJ2-7
d_call: -
clone_size: -

cdr3_nt: TGTGCCGCACAGGGAATGAACACCGGGGAGCTGTTTTTT
cdr3_aa: CAAQGMNTGELFF
v_call: TRBV24-1
j_call: TRBJ2-2
d_call: -
clone_size: -

cdr3_nt: TGTGCTAGTGGTTTTCGGGGGGACCGGGGTGAGACCCAGTACTTC
cdr3_aa: CASGFRGDRGETQYF
v_call: TRBV12-5
j_call: TRBJ2-5
d_call: TRBD2
clone_size: -

cdr3_nt: TGTGCCAGCAGTTACACCGGGACAGGGTACAATGAGCAGTTCTTC
cdr3_aa: CASSYTGTGYNEQFF
v_call: TRBV6-6
j_call: TRBJ2-1
d_call: TRBD1
clone_size: -

cdr3_nt: TGCAGCGTTGTGAATACACCCTACGAGCAGTACTTC
cdr3_aa: CSVVNTPYEQYF
v_call: TRBV29-1
j_call: TRBJ2-7
d_call: -
clone_size: -

cdr3_nt: TGTGCCAGCAGTTTTCCGGGACTAGCGGGAGAGACCCAGTACTTC
cdr3_aa: CASSFPGLAGETQYF
v_call: TRBV28
j_call: TRBJ2-5
d_call: TRBD2
clone_size: few

cdr3_nt: TGTGCCAGTAGGGAACGTGGGGGGTTTCCAACCGCAACTAAATCCAACGTCCTGACTTTC
cdr3_aa: CASRERGGFPTATKSNVLTF
v_call: TRBV19
j_call: TRBJ2-6
d_call: -
clone_size: -

cdr3_nt: TGTGCCACCAGCAGAGATACAGAGCAGTTCTTC
cdr3_aa: CATSRDTEQFF
v_call: TRBV15
j_call: TRBJ2-1
d_call: -
clone_size: -

cdr3_nt: TGTGCCAGCATCCCCGGGACAGGGAGTCTCTATGGCTACACCTTC
cdr3_aa: CASIPGTGSLYGYTF
v_call: TRBV6-5
j_call: TRBJ1-2
d_call: TRBD1
clone_size: large

cdr3_nt: TGCGCCAGCAGCTTGGCTACGGGGGGCCTCTATGAGCAGTTCTTC
cdr3_aa: CASSLATGGLYEQFF
v_call: TRBV5-1
j_call: TRBJ2-1
d_call: -
clone_size: -

cdr3_nt: TGTGCCAGCTCACCCGGGACAGGGTTCAGCGGGGAGCTGTTTTTT
cdr3_aa: CASSPGTGFSGELFF
v_call: TRBV18
j_call: TRBJ2-2
d_call: TRBD1
clone_size: -

cdr3_nt: TGTGCCAGCAGTTCCCCTACAGGGGGATCAGGAAACACCATATATTTT
cdr3_aa: CASSSPTGGSGNTIYF
v_call: TRBV28
j_call: TRBJ1-3
d_call: TRBD1
clone_size: -

cdr3_nt: TGTGCCAGCAGTGCCGACTTACCCTACGAGCAGTACTTC
cdr3_aa: CASSADLPYEQYF
v_call: TRBV6-6
j_call: TRBJ2-7
d_call: -
clone_size: -

cdr3_nt: TGTGCCAGCAGCCAGGATACAGGGAGTGGGGAGACCCAGTACTTC
cdr3_aa: CASSQDTGSGETQYF
v_call: TRBV3-1/TRBV3-2
j_call: TRBJ2-5
d_call: -
clone_size: -

cdr3_nt: TGTGCCAGCAGCTTGGGACAAAACTCCTACGAGCAGTACTTC
cdr3_aa: CASSLGQNSYEQYF
v_call: TRBV11-2
j_call: TRBJ2-7
d_call: -
clone_size: -

cdr3_nt: TGTGCCACCAGTGACTCGGGACAGGGGGATGAAAAACTGTTTTTT
cdr3_aa: CATSDSGQGDEKLFF
v_call: TRBV24-1
j_call: TRBJ1-4
d_call: TRBD1
clone_size: few

cdr3_nt: TGTGCCAGCAGCCAGAGCGGGGGAGCGTACAATGAGCAGTTCTTC
cdr3_aa: CASSQSGGAYNEQFF
v_call: TRBV7-9
j_call: TRBJ2-1
d_call: TRBD2
clone_size: -

cdr3_nt: TGTGCCACCAGTGATTTCTTTCCCCTAGCGGGAGGGGACAATGAGCAGTTCTTC
cdr3_aa: CATSDFFPLAGGDNEQFF
v_call: TRBV24-1
j_call: TRBJ2-1
d_call: TRBD2
clone_size: -

cdr3_nt: TGTGCCAGCAGCCAATCCTCAAGGAGGGCCTCTAGCACAGATACGCAGTATTTT
cdr3_aa: CASSQSSRRASSTDTQYF
v_call: TRBV3-1/TRBV3-2
j_call: TRBJ2-3
d_call: -
clone_size: -

cdr3_nt: TGTGCCAGTAGTCCACTGGTCCTAGCGGGGGGGTACACAGATACGCAGTATTTT
cdr3_aa: CASSPLVLAGGYTDTQYF
v_call: TRBV19
j_call: TRBJ2-3
d_call: TRBD2
clone_size: once

cdr3_nt: TGTGCCAGCAGCTTCAGGGAAGGGTCACCCCTCCACTTT
cdr3_aa: CASSFREGSPLHF
v_call: TRBV11-2
j_call: TRBJ1-6
d_call: -
clone_size: few

cdr3_nt: TGTGCCAGCAGCTTGAAACCGGCGAACACCGGGGAGCTGTTTTTT
cdr3_aa: CASSLKPANTGELFF
v_call: TRBV7-2
j_call: TRBJ2-2
d_call: -
clone_size: few

cdr3_nt: TGTGCCAGTAGTTTAGGACTTGACTACGAGCAGTACTTC
cdr3_aa: CASSLGLDYEQYF
v_call: TRBV19
j_call: TRBJ2-7
d_call: -
clone_size: -

cdr3_nt: TGTGCCAGTCTCCGGGACTTCACAGATACGCAGTATTTT
cdr3_aa: CASLRDFTDTQYF
v_call: TRBV7-2
j_call: TRBJ2-3
d_call: -
clone_size: -

cdr3_nt: TGTGCCAGCAGCTTGGGACAGGGGCGAAATGAAAAACTGTTTTTT
cdr3_aa: CASSLGQGRNEKLFF
v_call: TRBV7-6
j_call: TRBJ1-4
d_call: TRBD1
clone_size: -

cdr3_nt: TGTGCCAGCAGGACAGTTCCTCTCAATGAGCAGTTCTTC
cdr3_aa: CASRTVPLNEQFF
v_call: TRBV28
j_call: TRBJ2-1
d_call: -
clone_size: -

cdr3_nt: TGTGCCAGCAGCTTACAGGAACCCGAGCAGTACTTC
cdr3_aa: CASSLQEPEQYF
v_call: TRBV7-9
j_call: TRBJ2-7
d_call: -
clone_size: -

cdr3_nt: TGTGCCAGCAGCGTTTTAGGACTAGCGGGAATAGAGACCCAGTACTTC
cdr3_aa: CASSVLGLAGIETQYF
v_call: TRBV9
j_call: TRBJ2-5
d_call: TRBD2
clone_size: -

cdr3_nt: TGTGCCAGCTCACTAGGACAGGGCGGGTTGTCTGAAGCTTTCTTT
cdr3_aa: CASSLGQGGLSEAFF
v_call: TRBV18
j_call: TRBJ1-1
d_call: TRBD1
clone_size: -

cdr3_nt: TGTGCCAGCACCCGGGACAGGGGTCGGCAGCCCCAGCATTTT
cdr3_aa: CASTRDRGRQPQHF
v_call: TRBV6-6
j_call: TRBJ1-5
d_call: TRBD1
clone_size: -

cdr3_nt: TGTGCCAGCACCGGACGGGCTGGCGGGTACAATGAGCAGTTCTTC
cdr3_aa: CASTGRAGGYNEQFF
v_call: TRBV28
j_call: TRBJ2-1
d_call: -
clone_size: -

cdr3_nt: TGTGCCAGCAGCCACCTCCAGGAGGGCACAGATACGCAGTATTTT
cdr3_aa: CASSHLQEGTDTQYF
v_call: TRBV5-4
j_call: TRBJ2-3
d_call: -
clone_size: -

cdr3_nt: TGTGCCAGCAGTTACGGGGCGGGGGGCACTGAAGCTTTCTTT
cdr3_aa: CASSYGAGGTEAFF
v_call: TRBV6-2/TRBV6-3
j_call: TRBJ1-1
d_call: -
clone_size: -